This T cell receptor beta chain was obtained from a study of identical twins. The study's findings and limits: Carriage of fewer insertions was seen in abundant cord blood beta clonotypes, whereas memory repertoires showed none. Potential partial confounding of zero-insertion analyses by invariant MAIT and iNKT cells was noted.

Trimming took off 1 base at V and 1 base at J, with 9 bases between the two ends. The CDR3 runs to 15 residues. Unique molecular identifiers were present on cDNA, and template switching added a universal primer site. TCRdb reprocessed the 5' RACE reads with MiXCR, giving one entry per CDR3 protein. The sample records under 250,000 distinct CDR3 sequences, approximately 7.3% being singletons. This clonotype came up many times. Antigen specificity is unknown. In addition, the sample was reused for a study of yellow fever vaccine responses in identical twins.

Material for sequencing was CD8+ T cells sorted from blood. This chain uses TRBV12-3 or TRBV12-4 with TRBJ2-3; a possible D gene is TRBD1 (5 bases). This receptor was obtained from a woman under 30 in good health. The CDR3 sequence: CASSLEGAGTDTQYF. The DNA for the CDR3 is TGTGCCAGCAGTTTAGAAGGGGCTGGCACAGATACGCAGTATTTT.